This T cell receptor (beta chain) was identified during a study of cytomegalovirus exposure and HLA in healthy donors. Study context: Samples from HLA-typed donors yielded around 79 million unique TCRs in an early data release.

Trimming shortened V by 7 bases and J by 0 bases, and 11 bases separated the two germline ends. This CDR3 is 14 amino acids long. The V gene's germline CDR1 is SGHVS and CDR2 FNYEAQ. The PCR was carried out with 60 Vbeta primers and 13 Jbeta primers. Clones were read by immunoSEQ multiplex PCR, and TCRdb kept only the in-frame ones, dropping some. The data contain around 130,000 clones, more than 80% of them singletons. The chain is built from TRBV7-6 and TRBJ2-3; D is possibly TRBD2 (7 bases). The clonotype originates from a man aged 40-49 years in good health and CMV-seronegative. The sequencing sample was made of PBMCs. The CDR3 DNA is TGTGCCAGCAAGGCGGGGGCGAGCACAGATACGCAGTATTTT. This codes for CASKAGASTDTQYF.